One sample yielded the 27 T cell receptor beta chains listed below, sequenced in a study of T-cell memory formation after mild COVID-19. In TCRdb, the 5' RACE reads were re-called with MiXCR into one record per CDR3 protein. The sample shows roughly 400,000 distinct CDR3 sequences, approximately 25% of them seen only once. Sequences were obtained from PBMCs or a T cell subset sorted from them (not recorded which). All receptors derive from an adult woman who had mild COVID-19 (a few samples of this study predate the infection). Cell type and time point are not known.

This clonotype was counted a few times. The CDR3 region is CASSNRVLGTGELFF. The CDR3 DNA follows: TGTGCCAGCAGCAACAGGGTCCTCGGCACCGGGGAGCTGTTTTTT. This chain joins TRBV6-5 and TRBJ2-2; D is possibly TRBD1 (6 bases). V shed 6 bases and J shed 4 bases, with 15 bases lying between them. Per the germline V gene, CDR1 is MNHEY and CDR2 is SVGAGI. The CDR3 has 15 amino acids.

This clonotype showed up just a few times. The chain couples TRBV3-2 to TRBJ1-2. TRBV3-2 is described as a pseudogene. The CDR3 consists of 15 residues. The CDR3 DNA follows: TGTGCCAGCAGCCAAGGAGCCAAACGGGACTATGGCTACACCTTC. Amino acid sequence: CASSQGAKRDYGYTF.

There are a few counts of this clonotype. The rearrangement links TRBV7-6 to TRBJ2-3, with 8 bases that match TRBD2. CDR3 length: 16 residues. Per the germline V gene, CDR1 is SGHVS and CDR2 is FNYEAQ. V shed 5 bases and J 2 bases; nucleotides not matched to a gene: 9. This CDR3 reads CASSARLASATDTQYF. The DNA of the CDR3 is TGTGCCAGCAGCGCAAGACTAGCGTCGGCCACAGATACGCAGTATTTT.

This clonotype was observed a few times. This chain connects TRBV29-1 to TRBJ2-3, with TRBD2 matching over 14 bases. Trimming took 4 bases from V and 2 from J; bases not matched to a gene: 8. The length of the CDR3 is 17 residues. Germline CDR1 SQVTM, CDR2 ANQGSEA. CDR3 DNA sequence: TGCAGCGTTGTTAGACTAGCGGGAGGGCTTTCCACAGATACGCAGTATTTT. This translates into CSVVRLAGGLSTDTQYF.

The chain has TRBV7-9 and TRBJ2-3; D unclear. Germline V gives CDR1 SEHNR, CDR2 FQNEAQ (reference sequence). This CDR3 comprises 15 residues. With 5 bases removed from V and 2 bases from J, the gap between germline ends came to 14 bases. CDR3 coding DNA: TGTGCCAGCAGCACCAGCAGAGAGAACACAGATACGCAGTATTTT. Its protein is CASSTSRENTDTQYF.

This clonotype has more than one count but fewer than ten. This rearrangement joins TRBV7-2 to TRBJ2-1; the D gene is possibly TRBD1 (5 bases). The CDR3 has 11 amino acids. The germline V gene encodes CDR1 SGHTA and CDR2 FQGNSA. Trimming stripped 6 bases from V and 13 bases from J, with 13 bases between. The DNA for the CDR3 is TGTGCCAGCAGTATTGACAGTGGTCAGTTCTTC. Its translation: CASSIDSGQFF. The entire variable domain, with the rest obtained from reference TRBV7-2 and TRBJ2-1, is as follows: GAGVSQSPSNKVTEKGKDVELRCDPISGHTALYWYRQSLGQGLEFLIYFQGNSAPDKSGLPSDRFSAERTGGSVSTLTIQRTQQEDSAVYLCASSIDSGQFFGPGTRLTVL.

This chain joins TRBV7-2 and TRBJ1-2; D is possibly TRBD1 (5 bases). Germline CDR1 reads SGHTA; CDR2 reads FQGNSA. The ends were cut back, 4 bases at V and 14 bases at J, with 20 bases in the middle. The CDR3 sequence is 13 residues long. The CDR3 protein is CASSSTPGTAVTF. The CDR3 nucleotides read TGTGCCAGCAGCTCGACCCCCGGGACTGCAGTTACCTTC.

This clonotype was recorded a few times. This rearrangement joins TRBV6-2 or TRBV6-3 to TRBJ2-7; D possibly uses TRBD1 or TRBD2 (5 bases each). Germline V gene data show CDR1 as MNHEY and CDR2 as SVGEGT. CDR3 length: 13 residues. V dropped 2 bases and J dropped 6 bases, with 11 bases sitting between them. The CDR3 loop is CASSYGGWSEQYF. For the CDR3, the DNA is TGTGCCAGCAGTTACGGGGGTTGGTCCGAGCAGTACTTC.

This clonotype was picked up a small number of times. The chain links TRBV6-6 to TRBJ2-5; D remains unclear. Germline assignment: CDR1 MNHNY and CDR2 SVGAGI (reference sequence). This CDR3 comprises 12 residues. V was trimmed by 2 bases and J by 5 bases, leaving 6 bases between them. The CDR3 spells CASSYVKETQYF. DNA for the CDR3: TGTGCCAGCAGTTACGTGAAGGAGACCCAGTACTTC.

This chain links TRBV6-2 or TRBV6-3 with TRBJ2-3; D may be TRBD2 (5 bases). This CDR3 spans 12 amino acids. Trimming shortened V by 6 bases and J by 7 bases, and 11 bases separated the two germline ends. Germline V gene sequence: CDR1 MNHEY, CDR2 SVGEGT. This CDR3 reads CASRSTGNTQYF. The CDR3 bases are TGTGCCAGCAGATCGACGGGGAATACGCAGTATTTT.

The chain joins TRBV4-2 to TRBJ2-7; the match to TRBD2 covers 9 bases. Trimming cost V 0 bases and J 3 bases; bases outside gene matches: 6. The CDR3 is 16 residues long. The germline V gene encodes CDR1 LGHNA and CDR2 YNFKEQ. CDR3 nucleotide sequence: TGTGCCAGCAGCCAAGACCAAGCGGGGGGATTCTACGAGCAGTACTTC. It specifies CASSQDQAGGFYEQYF.

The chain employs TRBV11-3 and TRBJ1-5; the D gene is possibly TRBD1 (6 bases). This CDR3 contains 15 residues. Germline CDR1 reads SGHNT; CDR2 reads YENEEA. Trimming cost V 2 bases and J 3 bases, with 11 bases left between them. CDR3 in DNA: TGTGCCAGCAGCTTATCATCAGGGGACAATCAGCCCCAGCATTTT. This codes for CASSLSSGDNQPQHF.

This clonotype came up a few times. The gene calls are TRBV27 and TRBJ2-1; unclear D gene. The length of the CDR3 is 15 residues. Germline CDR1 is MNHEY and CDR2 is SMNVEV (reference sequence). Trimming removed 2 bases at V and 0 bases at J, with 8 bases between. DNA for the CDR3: TGTGCCAGCAGTTTACGGCAGAACTCCTACAATGAGCAGTTCTTC. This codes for CASSLRQNSYNEQFF.

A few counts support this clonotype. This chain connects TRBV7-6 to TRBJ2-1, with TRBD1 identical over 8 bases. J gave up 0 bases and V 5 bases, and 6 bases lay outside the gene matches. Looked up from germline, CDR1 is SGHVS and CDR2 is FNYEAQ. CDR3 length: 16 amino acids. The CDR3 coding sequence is TGTGCCAGCAGCGCCCGGGACAGGAGCTCCTACAATGAGCAGTTCTTC. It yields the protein CASSARDRSSYNEQFF.

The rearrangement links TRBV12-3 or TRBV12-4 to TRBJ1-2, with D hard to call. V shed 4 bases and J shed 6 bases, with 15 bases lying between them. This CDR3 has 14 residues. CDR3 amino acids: CASSYRPVRDGYTF. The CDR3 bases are TGTGCCAGCAGTTATCGCCCCGTGAGGGATGGCTACACCTTC.

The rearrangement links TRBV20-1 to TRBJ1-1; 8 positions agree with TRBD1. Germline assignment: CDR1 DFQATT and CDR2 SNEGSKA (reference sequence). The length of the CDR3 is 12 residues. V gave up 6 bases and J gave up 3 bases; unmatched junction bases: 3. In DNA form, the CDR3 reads TGCAGTGCAAACAGGGGGTACACTGAAGCTTTCTTT. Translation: CSANRGYTEAFF.

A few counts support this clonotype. The CDR3 bases are TGTGCCAGCAGCCAAGAATACAGATACACTGAAGCTTTCTTT. Protein sequence: CASSQEYRYTEAFF. This rearrangement joins TRBV3-1 to TRBJ1-1; D uncertain. The ends were cut back, 0 bases at V and 3 bases at J, with 8 bases in the middle. In germline, CDR1 is LGHDT, CDR2 YNNKEL (reference sequence). CDR3 length equals 14 residues.

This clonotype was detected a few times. DNA of the CDR3: TGTGCCACCAGCAGAGATCAACTAGCGGAGTTCCAAGAGACCCAGTACTTC. This sequence encodes CATSRDQLAEFQETQYF. The chain recombines TRBV15 with TRBJ2-5; TRBD2 agrees at 8 bases. V lost 0 bases, J lost 1 base, and 7 bases stayed unmatched. CDR3 length: 17 amino acids. Germline V gives CDR1 LNHNV, CDR2 YYDKDF (reference sequence). Full variable domain (outside the CDR3, taken from reference TRBV15 and TRBJ2-5): DAMVIQNPRYQVTQFGKPVTLSCSQTLNHNVMYWYQQKSSQAPKLLFHYYDKDFNNEADTPDNFQSRRPNTSFCFLDIRSPGLGDTAMYLCATSRDQLAEFQETQYFGPGTRLLVL.

CDR3 sequence (DNA): TGTGCCAGCAGCGAACAGGGGATAAGCAATCAGCCCCAGCATTTT. Its protein is CASSEQGISNQPQHF. The gene calls are TRBV12-3 or TRBV12-4 and TRBJ1-5; 7 bases fit TRBD1. Germline trimming cut 6 bases from V and 1 base from J; bases unmatched to any gene: 6. The CDR3 runs to 15 residues.

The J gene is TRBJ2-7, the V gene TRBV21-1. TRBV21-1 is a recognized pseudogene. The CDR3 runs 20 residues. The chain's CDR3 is CASSKRLQALCRVSSYEQYF. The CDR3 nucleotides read TGTGCCAGCAGCAAACGTCTCCAGGCTTTGTGTAGGGTAAGCTCCTACGAGCAGTACTTC.

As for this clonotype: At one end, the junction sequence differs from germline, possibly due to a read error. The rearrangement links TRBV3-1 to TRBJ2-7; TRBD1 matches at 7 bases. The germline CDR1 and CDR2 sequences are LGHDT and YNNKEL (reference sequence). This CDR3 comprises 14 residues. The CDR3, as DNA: TGTGCCAGCAGCCAAGTGGGACAGTCCTCCGAGCAGTACTTC. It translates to CASSQVGQSSEQYF.

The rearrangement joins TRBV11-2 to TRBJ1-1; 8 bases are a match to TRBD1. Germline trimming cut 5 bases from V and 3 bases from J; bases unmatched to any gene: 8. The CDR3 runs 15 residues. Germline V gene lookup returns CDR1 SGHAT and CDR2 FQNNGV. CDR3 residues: CASSAGQTGDTEAFF. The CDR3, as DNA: TGTGCCAGCAGCGCAGGTCAGACAGGGGACACTGAAGCTTTCTTT.

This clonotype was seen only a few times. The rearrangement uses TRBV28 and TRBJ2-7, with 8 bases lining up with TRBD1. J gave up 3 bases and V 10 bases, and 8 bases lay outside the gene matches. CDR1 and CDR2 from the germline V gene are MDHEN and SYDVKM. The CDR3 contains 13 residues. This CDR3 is CATRTGSIYEQYF. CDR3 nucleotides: TGTGCCACCCGGACAGGGAGCATCTACGAGCAGTACTTC.

CDR3 bases: TGCAGTGCTAGAGTGACAGCTGGCTTCTTTAATGAAAAACTGTTTTTT. Protein product: CSARVTAGFFNEKLFF. The chain uses TRBV20-1 and TRBJ1-4, with D perhaps TRBD1 (5 bases). The germline V gene encodes CDR1 DFQATT and CDR2 SNEGSKA (reference sequence). The V and J ends lost 1 base and 4 bases respectively, with 16 bases between them. This CDR3 is 16 amino acids long.

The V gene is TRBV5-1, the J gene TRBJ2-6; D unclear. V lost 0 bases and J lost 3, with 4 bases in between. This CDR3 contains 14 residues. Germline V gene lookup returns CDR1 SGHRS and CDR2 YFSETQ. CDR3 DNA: TGCGCCAGCAGCTTGGATGTTGGGGCCAACGTCCTGACTTTC. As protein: CASSLDVGANVLTF. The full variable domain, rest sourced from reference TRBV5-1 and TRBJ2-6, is KAGVTQTPRYLIKTRGQQVTLSCSPISGHRSVSWYQQTPGQGLQFLFEYFSETQRNKGNFPGRFSGRQFSNSRSEMNVSTLELGDSALYLCASSLDVGANVLTFGAGSRLTVL.

In DNA, the CDR3 is TGTGCCAGCAGGCTAAACACAGATACGCAGTATTTT. It encodes CASRLNTDTQYF. V and J are TRBV7-9 and TRBJ2-3; D not certain. Trimming stripped 6 bases from V and 2 bases from J, with 6 bases between. Germline-derived CDR1 and CDR2 are SEHNR and FQNEAQ (reference sequence). There are 12 residues in the CDR3.

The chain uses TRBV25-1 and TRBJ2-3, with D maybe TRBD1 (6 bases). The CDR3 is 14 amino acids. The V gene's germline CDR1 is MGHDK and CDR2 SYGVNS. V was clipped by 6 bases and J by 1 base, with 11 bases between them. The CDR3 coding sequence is TGTGCCAGCAGGCGCAGGGGCCGCACAGATACGCAGTATTTT. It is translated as CASRRRGRTDTQYF.